This T cell receptor (beta chain) was identified during a study of blood T cells in healthy people across ages (dated by TCRdb to between 2014 and 2017). Looking at the study overall: Template switching captured roughly one uniquely barcoded TCR beta cDNA molecule per two T cells in model experiments. The study measured age-related changes in TCR beta repertoire diversity using deep sequencing normalized with unique cDNA molecular identifiers. Donors were grouped into four age groups: young (average approximately 16 years), middle-aged (about 38), aged (around 62) and long-lived (approximately 82). Using the same blood draw, the study looked at two additional independent replicas of 1 million unique cDNA reads for two donors, one aged 18 to 30 and the other aged 80 or older.

The paper as a whole reports these results and caveats: Conclusive comparison of naive and antigen-experienced compartments was prevented by the profiling of bulk unsorted PBMCs. Observed TCR beta diversity per million T cells fell roughly linearly with age, and a significant reduction was already apparent by age about 36. Because donor CMV infection status was unknown, age-related changes in expanded clonotypes were potentially confounded. The percentage of naive T cells measured by flow cytometry correlated strongly with observed TCR beta diversity. Compared with the aged group, the long-lived group had more naive CD4+ T cells, fewer expanded clones and increased TCR diversity, a pattern suggesting age selection. Estimates of total diversity based on one million sequenced T cells were regarded as lower bounds and as underestimates.

This clonotype was detected a few times. The antigen it recognizes is unknown. No base quality information exists; no much larger clone differs at one position. Donors were around 37 systemically healthy Caucasian individuals from Russia aged roughly 6 to 100 years. Ten milliliters of peripheral blood were drawn from each donor into EDTA-treated Vacutainer tubes. Ficoll-Paque density-gradient centrifugation was used to isolate PBMCs, with at least 6 million per sample. Total RNA, at least 5 micrograms per sample, was extracted from PBMCs with Trizol reagent. For every donor, flow cytometry on a PBMC aliquot measured the percentage of naive CD45RAhigh/CD27high T cells. The library was prepared using 5' RACE. The sequencing machine was an Illumina HiSeq 2500. A second 7 to 11 cycle PCR used a sample-barcoded 5' primer and a J-beta primer mix. A unique molecular identifier was introduced onto each TCR beta cDNA molecule by a template-switch 5' adaptor carrying 12 random nucleotides. At least 2.5 million CDR3-containing paired-end reads were obtained from each sample. The Mint cDNA synthesis kit, primed by a TRBC-specific oligonucleotide, was used to synthesize first-strand cDNA from all RNA. All cDNA was treated with uracil-DNA glycosylase and then went through a first 18-cycle PCR with the universal primers M1SS and BC2_uni_R. On the authors' methods: For normalization, 1 million high-quality reads, each with a distinct molecular identifier, were randomly selected from each sample. Reads sharing molecular identifiers were discarded rather than binned into consensus sequences. MiTCR, set to a Q25 quality threshold and the strictest error-elimination algorithm, was used for CDR3 identification, clonotype clustering and error correction. Lower-bound total TCR beta diversity was estimated with a nonparametric unseen species model using Euler transformation. The public reads were reprocessed in TCRdb via fastp at Q25 and MiXCR, keeping in-frame beta chains. Under each unique CDR3 protein, matching rows form one entry showing the most common genes and DNA. TCRdb, not the original authors, processed these V and J calls. The sample table lists approximately 780,000 distinct CDR3 sequences, approximately 24% of them with a count of one. Less than 3.5% of the sample lies in the top ten.

The V end loses 7 bases and the J end loses 2 bases, and a stretch of 14 bases separates them. In the germline V gene, CDR1 corresponds to SNHLY and CDR2 to FYNNEI. From its cysteine to its phenylalanine, the CDR3 spans 14 amino acids. The kept DNA is CDR3 alone, 42 bases in frame from the first base. Another study also made use of these data, one on T cells of mothers and their children. As described in the second report: Nine systemically healthy Caucasian individuals, comprising three mothers and their six children, were included as donors. cDNA synthesis used all of the extracted RNA, with roughly 1.5 ug of RNA in each 15 ul reaction. In the second PCR, the M1S primer introduced both the sample barcodes and 2-4 random nucleotides. More than 8 million TCR beta CDR3 reads were obtained from each mother, and roughly 3 million reads were obtained from each child. Thymic selection shapes the output of TCR recombination in a similar way in related and unrelated pairs, and inherited differences have a minor effect. Related mother-child pairs always showed normalized repertoire overlap that was slightly higher than in unrelated mother-child pairs, though the difference was never significant. With a sensitivity of 90 to 100 clones per million clonotypes, no persistent microchimeric T cell clones were detected. The study used deep NGS to compare TCR beta repertoires of mothers and children, seeking features distinguishing related mother-child pairs from unrelated individuals. The mean age was 40 +/- 4 years for the mothers and approximately 11 +/- 4 years for the children. After adapter ligation was performed with NEBNext reagents, the libraries were sequenced on an Illumina HiSeq 2000 with 100+100 nt paired-end reads. To avoid cross-contamination, the mother libraries and the child libraries were prepared a month apart and sequenced in separate runs. For each donor, somewhere between roughly 450,000 and 2,100,000 distinct TCR beta clonotypes were identified. Naive TCR beta clonotypes were estimated from low-frequency clonotypes matched to each donor's FACS-determined naive share, without sorting.

Sequencing was done on a sample of blood. In this chain, TRBV2 is recombined with TRBJ1-2; no D gene is confidently identified. This sequence was found in a boy under 18 in good health. The nucleotide sequence is TGTGCCAGCATTACTACGGGGTTCAACTATGGCTACACCTTC. It translates as CASITTGFNYGYTF.